The 18 T cell receptor beta chains below all came from one sample that was sequenced in a study of T cell responses to AZD1222 COVID-19 vaccine. Profiled with immunoSEQ multiplex PCR; TCRdb holds only in-frame clones, not every one. The sample includes around 96,000 clones, 70% to 90% seen only once; the top ten take less than 3.5%. The sequences come from peripheral blood, collected on day 0 of AZD1222 vaccination. These TCRs come from an adult in good health.

The chain joins TRBV27 to TRBJ2-5, with 12 bases lining up with TRBD2. CDR3 length: 16 amino acids. The J segment lost 5 bases and the V segment lost 5 bases, leaving 9 bases of the junction unmatched. Looked up from germline, CDR1 is MNHEY and CDR2 is SMNVEV (reference sequence). CDR3 sequence reads: CASSPWTSGDRETQYF. The CDR3 nucleotides read TGTGCCAGCAGTCCTTGGACTAGCGGGGATCGTGAGACCCAGTACTTC.

This rearrangement joins TRBV2 to TRBJ1-6, with D possibly matching TRBD1 (6 bases). Trimming removed 6 bases at V and 6 bases at J, with 15 bases between. CDR3 length equals 15 residues. CDR1 and CDR2 from the germline V gene are SNHLY and FYNNEI. The CDR3 DNA reads as TGTGCCAGCAGCTATCCGGGACACACTAATTCACCCCTCCACTTT. Its translation: CASSYPGHTNSPLHF.

The chain combines TRBV19 with TRBJ2-5; 9 bases fit TRBD1. Germline V gene lookup returns CDR1 LNHDA and CDR2 SQIVND (reference sequence). The CDR3 extends over 16 amino acids. V gave up 5 bases and J gave up 0 bases; unmatched junction bases: 7. CDR3 coding DNA: TGTGCCAGTAGTGAAATCCGGGACAGGGACCAAGAGACCCAGTACTTC. This sequence encodes CASSEIRDRDQETQYF.

V usage is TRBV6-2 or TRBV6-3 and J usage is TRBJ2-1; D perhaps matches TRBD2 (5 bases). There are 13 residues in the CDR3. Trimming removed 6 bases at V and 1 base at J, with 7 bases between. CDR1 MNHEY and CDR2 SVGEGT come from the germline V gene. The CDR3 is CASSPGSYNEQFF. The CDR3 DNA reads as TGTGCCAGCAGCCCGGGGTCCTACAATGAGCAGTTCTTC.

The CDR3 DNA follows: TGTGCCAGCTCCCCCGGGACAGGGCTTTATAATGAGCAGTTCTTC. It yields the protein CASSPGTGLYNEQFF. The chain recombines TRBV18 with TRBJ2-1; the match to TRBD1 covers 9 bases. V shed 6 bases, J shed 7 bases, and the junction held 10 bases outside the gene matches. The CDR3 runs 15 residues. Germline V gene lookup returns CDR1 KGHSH and CDR2 LQKENI.

The rearrangement uses TRBV24-1 and TRBJ1-2, with D unresolved. The V end lost 1 base, the J end lost 0 bases, and 5 bases lay between the germline ends. CDR1 and CDR2 (germline): KGHDR, SFDVKD. The CDR3 runs to 14 residues. CDR3 nucleotide sequence: TGTGCCACCAGTGATTTCCGAACTAACTATGGCTACACCTTC. Amino acid sequence: CATSDFRTNYGYTF.

The chain has TRBV11-2 and TRBJ1-4, with TRBD1 as a possible D gene (5 bases). There are 13 residues in the CDR3. V gave up 1 base and J gave up 10 bases, with 10 bases separating them. Germline CDR1 and CDR2: SGHAT and FQNNGV. For the CDR3, the DNA is TGTGCCAGCAGCTTAGGGCAGGGTGCAAAACTGTTTTTT. Amino acids: CASSLGQGAKLFF.

The chain recombines TRBV6-4 with TRBJ1-6; TRBD1 aligns across 7 bases. V shed 9 bases and J 3 bases; nucleotides not matched to a gene: 2. Looked up from germline, CDR1 is MRHNA and CDR2 is SNTAGT. This CDR3 has 13 amino acids. In DNA form, the CDR3 reads TGTGCCAGTAGGGACAGCTATAATTCACCCCTCCACTTT. This encodes CASRDSYNSPLHF.

The chain combines TRBV7-2 with TRBJ1-1; 10 bases match TRBD1. The CDR3 sequence is 16 residues long. The germline gives CDR1 SGHTA, CDR2 FQGNSA. With V trimmed by 1 base and J by 2 bases, 4 bases remained unmatched. CDR3 amino acids: CASSLVRTGGNTEAFF. CDR3 DNA sequence: TGTGCCAGCAGCTTAGTGAGGACAGGGGGAAACACTGAAGCTTTCTTT.

The chain combines TRBV3-1 (or the pseudogene TRBV3-2) with TRBJ2-1, with D hard to call. The V end lost 3 bases, the J end lost 4 bases, and 13 bases lay between the germline ends. CDR3 size: 15 residues. Germline CDR1 is LGHDT and CDR2 is YNNKEL (reference sequence). DNA of the CDR3: TGTGCCAGCAGCCACCGGCGGAGACCTTACAATGAGCAGTTCTTC. Translating gives CASSHRRRPYNEQFF.

This clone turned up a few times. J is TRBJ1-4 and V is TRBV28, with 8 bases aligning to TRBD1. Per germline, CDR1 MDHEN and CDR2 SYDVKM. V trimming: 3 bases; J trimming: 8 bases; junction bases outside the gene matches: 5. This CDR3 is 14 amino acids long. The CDR3 sequence is CASSFRQGREKLFF. CDR3 sequence (DNA): TGTGCCAGCAGTTTCAGACAGGGGAGAGAAAAACTGTTTTTT.

V gene TRBV7-3 combines with J gene TRBJ1-1; the match to TRBD1 covers 8 bases. This CDR3 is 14 amino acids long. Trimming cost V 2 bases and J 1 base; bases outside gene matches: 0. Germline V lookup: CDR1 SGHTA, CDR2 FQGTGA. The CDR3 spells CASSLQGANTEAFF. CDR3 nucleotide sequence: TGTGCCAGCAGCTTACAGGGGGCGAACACTGAAGCTTTCTTT.

This chain joins TRBV19 and TRBJ2-1, with 8 bases fitting TRBD2. Looked up from germline, CDR1 is LNHDA and CDR2 is SQIVND (reference sequence). This CDR3 spans 16 amino acids. With V trimmed by 3 bases and J by 2 bases, 6 bases remained unmatched. This CDR3 is CASSILAGGPYNEQFF. Here the CDR3 DNA reads TGTGCCAGTAGTATCTTGGCGGGGGGCCCCTACAATGAGCAGTTCTTC.

Within the sample, this clone is medium-sized. V is TRBV28 and J is TRBJ2-5; perhaps TRBD1 as D (5 bases). The CDR3 is made up of 14 amino acids. V was clipped by 5 bases and J by 1 base, with 11 bases between them. Germline assignment: CDR1 MDHEN and CDR2 SYDVKM. CDR3 bases: TGTGCCAGCAGTAACAGGAACCGCCAAGAGACCCAGTACTTC. Translated, it gives CASSNRNRQETQYF.

A few counts support this clone. The chain employs TRBV7-2 and TRBJ1-1; 7 nucleotides agree with TRBD1. J gave up 0 bases and V 5 bases, and 3 bases lay outside the gene matches. The CDR3 has 14 residues. CDR1 and CDR2 (germline): SGHTA, FQGNSA. The DNA of the CDR3 is TGTGCCAGCAGCGGGGGACAGTTGAACACTGAAGCTTTCTTT. The encoded protein is CASSGGQLNTEAFF. The variable domain in full, completed from reference TRBV7-2 and TRBJ1-1, reads GAGVSQSPSNKVTEKGKDVELRCDPISGHTALYWYRQSLGQGLEFLIYFQGNSAPDKSGLPSDRFSAERTGGSVSTLTIQRTQQEDSAVYLCASSGGQLNTEAFFGQGTRLTVV.

The chain carries TRBV3-1 (or the pseudogene TRBV3-2) and TRBJ1-1; D ambiguous. The CDR3 has 15 residues. Germline V CDR1 and CDR2: LGHDT, YNNKEL (reference sequence). Trimming stripped 0 bases from V and 0 bases from J, with 8 bases between. The CDR3 reads CASSQELGMNTEAFF. The CDR3 DNA is TGTGCCAGCAGCCAAGAGCTGGGAATGAACACTGAAGCTTTCTTT.

The V gene is TRBV6-2 or TRBV6-3, the J gene TRBJ1-1, with D perhaps matching TRBD1 (6 bases). The CDR3 is made up of 15 amino acids. V gave up 2 bases and J gave up 1 base, with 11 bases separating them. Germline values: CDR1 MNHEY, CDR2 SVGEGT. The chain's CDR3 is CASSYLGHKNTEAFF. CDR3 in DNA: TGTGCCAGCAGTTACCTGGGACATAAGAACACTGAAGCTTTCTTT.

This chain links TRBV13 with TRBJ1-2, with 7 bases matching TRBD1. CDR1 PRHDT and CDR2 FYEKMQ come from the germline V gene (reference sequence). CDR3 length: 14 residues. Germline trimming cut 4 bases from V and 4 bases from J; bases unmatched to any gene: 6. The CDR3 spells CASSSLQGSYGYTF. CDR3 DNA sequence: TGTGCCAGCAGCTCATTACAGGGGTCCTATGGCTACACCTTC.